The sequence of this T cell receptor beta chain was determined in a study of blood T cell repertoires in COVID-19. Study background: Acute and convalescent COVID-19 specimens originated in the United States, Italy and Spain. Nucleic acid was either cDNA or gDNA, and it came from T cells, B-cell-depleted T cells, or PBMCs.

Germline CDR1 is SGHTA and CDR2 is FQGNSA. The CDR3 is 16 residues long. Trimming cost V 3 bases and J 0 bases, with 11 bases left between them. Authors' analysis steps: Amplification with reference gene primers provided the estimates of nucleated cell counts. Clones were sequenced by immunoSEQ multiplex PCR, and TCRdb holds only the in-frame ones, with some missing. V, J and clone size reflect that table, while D and trimming were determined from the DNA. The data contain approximately 190,000 clones, approximately 84% of them singletons. This chain joins TRBV7-2 and TRBJ1-4; maybe TRBD1 (5 bases). The material sequenced was peripheral blood. The sequence came from a man older than 75 with acute or convalescent COVID-19. For the CDR3, the DNA is TGTGCCAGCAGCTTGGCGGGGCAGGCAACTAATGAAAAACTGTTTTTT. This translates into CASSLAGQATNEKLFF.